This T cell receptor beta chain was retrieved from a study of blood T cell repertoires in COVID-19. Overall study context: Specimens from acute and convalescent COVID-19 originated in the United States, Italy and Spain. From T cells, B-cell-depleted T cells, or PBMCs came the material, which was cDNA or gDNA.

Per the study methods: Cell counts per sample came from amplifying reference gene primers. TCRdb's table, derived via immunoSEQ multiplex PCR, lists solely in-frame clones and lacks some. The V and J calls and clone size were taken over from that table, and D and trimming were inferred from the DNA. The sample has 100,000 to 150,000 clones, roughly 82% seen once. The specimen was peripheral blood. This clonotype was obtained from a human donor in a cohort sampled during active COVID-19.

The CDR3 is CASNPAREWDTQYF. CDR3 coding DNA: TGTGCCAGCAACCCAGCCCGGGAGTGGGATACGCAGTATTTT. The rearrangement links TRBV2 to TRBJ2-3; tentative D call: TRBD2 (6 bases). CDR3 length: 14 amino acids. The ends were cut back, 7 bases at V and 6 bases at J, with 17 bases in the middle. Germline lookup yields CDR1 SNHLY and CDR2 FYNNEI.